A single sample is the source of the 21 T cell receptor beta chains below, sequenced in a study of blood T cells in healthy people across ages. Combining a sample-barcoded 5' primer with a J-beta primer mix, a second PCR ran for roughly 6 to 11 cycles. From the 5' RACE reads, TCRdb called clonotypes with MiXCR, one entry per CDR3 protein. The profile shows about 800,000 distinct CDR3 sequences, roughly 25% of them singletons. The data also belong to a second study, concerning T cells of mothers and their children.

The sample taken for sequencing was blood. These receptors were taken from a boy between 5 and 17 years old in good health.

The V and J genes are TRBV27 and TRBJ1-6; D is possibly TRBD1 (5 bases). The V end was cut by 3 bases, the J end by 3 bases, with 12 bases between. CDR3 length equals 16 residues. The germline CDR1 and CDR2 sequences are MNHEY and SMNVEV (reference sequence). The CDR3, as DNA: TGTGCCAGCAGTTTTGGGCCGGGGGACTATAATTCACCCCTCCACTTT. Encoded protein: CASSFGPGDYNSPLHF.

The gene calls are TRBV9 and TRBJ1-1; D gene unclear. The CDR3 extends over 17 amino acids. With 0 bases removed from V and 0 bases from J, the gap between germline ends came to 15 bases. Germline CDR1 is SGDLS and CDR2 is YYNGEE. This CDR3 reads CASSVAEGSWVNTEAFF. The CDR3 DNA is TGTGCCAGCAGCGTAGCGGAAGGATCCTGGGTGAACACTGAAGCTTTCTTT.

V usage is TRBV5-4 and J usage is TRBJ2-1; 7 nucleotides match TRBD2. The CDR3 is made up of 19 amino acids. The germline gives CDR1 SGHNT, CDR2 YYREEE (reference sequence). Germline trimming cut 0 bases from V and 0 bases from J; bases unmatched to any gene: 12. CDR3 region: CASSLVGGLDGTSYNEQFF. CDR3 nucleotides: TGTGCCAGCAGCTTGGTGGGAGGACTAGATGGGACCTCCTACAATGAGCAGTTCTTC. Looking up the rest from reference TRBV5-4 and TRBJ2-1 gives the full variable domain: ETGVTQSPTHLIKTRGQQVTLRCSSQSGHNTVSWYQQALGQGPQFIFQYYREEENGRGNFPPRFSGLQFPNYSSELNVNALELDDSALYLCASSLVGGLDGTSYNEQFFGPGTRLTVL.

This clonotype was counted a few times. V is TRBV14 and J is TRBJ1-3; no definite D call. The V and J ends lost 1 base and 4 bases respectively, with 5 bases between them. Germline CDR1 is SGHDN and CDR2 is FVKESK. The CDR3 has 13 residues. The CDR3 region is CASSQGNGNTIYF. For the CDR3, the DNA is TGTGCCAGCAGCCAAGGGAACGGAAACACCATATATTTT.

This clonotype was recorded a few times. The chain is built from TRBV4-1 and TRBJ2-4, with D possibly being TRBD2 (7 bases). Germline lookup yields CDR1 MGHRA and CDR2 YSYEKL. The CDR3 runs to 16 residues. Trimming cost V 4 bases and J 1 base, with 14 bases left between them. Here the CDR3 DNA reads TGCGCCAGCAGCCGCATTGGGGGGGCTGCCAAAAACATTCAGTACTTC. Protein product: CASSRIGGAAKNIQYF.

The genes are TRBV6-2 or TRBV6-3 and TRBJ2-2, with 8 bases matching TRBD1. V trimming: 4 bases; J trimming: 4 bases; junction bases outside the gene matches: 5. The CDR3 runs to 15 residues. The germline V gene has CDR1 MNHEY and CDR2 SVGEGT. In DNA, the CDR3 is TGTGCCAGCAGTTCCGTACAGGGGGGCACCGGGGAGCTGTTTTTT. This sequence encodes CASSSVQGGTGELFF.

The V and J genes are TRBV20-1 and TRBJ2-3, with TRBD2 matching over 11 bases. J was trimmed by 6 bases and V by 7 bases; bases with no gene match: 18. Germline V gene sequence: CDR1 DFQATT, CDR2 SNEGSKA (reference sequence). CDR3 length: 17 amino acids. The CDR3 bases are TGCAGTGTTCCAACCCTTCCTAGCGGGGGGCCCCCGGATACGCAGTATTTT. It translates to CSVPTLPSGGPPDTQYF.

The chain combines TRBV2 with TRBJ1-2; possible D gene TRBD1, 5 bases. The germline V and J ends were trimmed by 7 bases and 7 bases, with 19 bases remaining between them. This CDR3 is built from 14 residues. Germline CDR1 is SNHLY and CDR2 is FYNNEI. The CDR3 is CASNLGGAEAGYTF. For the CDR3, the DNA is TGTGCCAGCAACCTCGGAGGGGCGGAGGCTGGCTACACCTTC.

This clonotype has a count of ten or more. This chain links TRBV7-2 with TRBJ2-5, with TRBD1 as a possible D gene (5 bases). Germline V gene sequence: CDR1 SGHTA, CDR2 FQGNSA. V was cut by 5 bases and J by 2 bases, with 12 bases left in between. The CDR3 has 14 amino acids. The DNA of the CDR3 is TGTGCCAGCAGCCCGAGATGGACACAAGAGACCCAGTACTTC. It encodes CASSPRWTQETQYF.

The chain is built from TRBV7-8 and TRBJ2-5; 8 positions agree with TRBD2. Germline V gene lookup returns CDR1 SGHVS and CDR2 FQNEAQ. V was clipped by 5 bases and J by 2 bases; unmatched bases: 7. The CDR3 spans 15 residues. CDR3 protein: CASSRVAGTQETQYF. The CDR3 DNA sequence: TGTGCCAGCAGCAGAGTAGCGGGGACTCAAGAGACCCAGTACTTC.

The chain links TRBV7-2 to TRBJ2-5; 10 nucleotides line up with TRBD2. The DNA end is more similar to TRBJ2-1, so the J call may be wrong. CDR3 length: 17 residues. The germline CDR1 and CDR2 sequences are SGHTA and FQGNSA. The CDR3 DNA sequence: TGTGCCAGCAGCTTAGGACTCACTAGCGGGGAGAGAAGTGAGCAGTTCTTC. Translated, it gives CASSLGLTSGERSEQFF.

The chain combines TRBV5-1 with TRBJ2-5, with TRBD2 matching over 7 bases. The DNA end lines up better with TRBJ2-1; the J call may be wrong. Germline loops: CDR1 SGHRS, CDR2 YFSETQ. The CDR3 has 17 residues. CDR3 sequence: CASSYSHAGLGFNEQFF. The CDR3 DNA sequence: TGCGCCAGCAGCTATTCACACGCCGGACTAGGGTTCAATGAGCAGTTCTTC.

The table lists this clonotype with a few counts. This chain joins TRBV6-6 and TRBJ2-4, with a tentative D call TRBD1 (6 bases). V dropped 5 bases and J dropped 6 bases, with 14 bases sitting between them. CDR1 is MNHNY and CDR2 is SVGAGI in the germline V gene (reference sequence). The CDR3 is made up of 14 amino acids. DNA of the CDR3: TGTGCCAGCAGTAATACAGGGTCTGGAAACATTCAGTACTTC. It specifies CASSNTGSGNIQYF.

In its sample, this clonotype was seen a few times. The gene calls are TRBV7-2 and TRBJ2-1; 10 bases align to TRBD2. The CDR3 runs 17 residues. Germline CDR1 and CDR2: SGHTA and FQGNSA. After removal of 0 bases from V and 6 bases from J, the junction contained 8 bases not matched to a gene. The CDR3 sequence: CASSLASGGAGGNEQFF. The CDR3 DNA reads as TGTGCCAGCAGCTTAGCGAGCGGGGGGGCTGGGGGCAATGAGCAGTTCTTC.

The genes are TRBV20-1 and TRBJ2-4, with 10 nucleotides matching TRBD1. The CDR3 totals 13 residues. Germline V CDR1 and CDR2: DFQATT, SNEGSKA (reference sequence). V was pared by 4 bases and J by 8 bases, with 5 bases of the junction left unmatched. The CDR3 spells CSATGTGEDIQYF. CDR3 DNA: TGCAGTGCTACCGGGACAGGGGAGGACATTCAGTACTTC.

The V and J genes are TRBV2 and TRBJ2-2, with no clear D. CDR1 is SNHLY, CDR2 FYNNEI, per germline. The CDR3 has 17 residues. Deletions cut 0 bases from V and 1 base from J, with 12 bases between. CDR3 nucleotide sequence: TGTGCCAGCAGTGAAGCGCTTAGAACCGTGAACACCGGGGAGCTGTTTTTT. Encoded protein: CASSEALRTVNTGELFF.

For this clonotype: One end of the junction is discordant with germline, which a read error may explain. The V and J genes are TRBV18 and TRBJ2-1; D gene uncertain. The CDR3 has 11 residues. Germline values: CDR1 KGHSH, CDR2 LQKENI. CDR3 coding DNA: TGTGCCAGCTCAGCCGTTGAGACCCAGTGCTTC. It translates to CASSAVETQCF.

This clonotype has a handful of counts. The gene calls are TRBV3-1 and TRBJ2-7; 12 bases are a match to TRBD1. This CDR3 region has 20 residues. Germline CDR1 is LGHDT and CDR2 is YNNKEL (reference sequence). V dropped 0 bases and J dropped 0; count of bases not matched to a gene: 12. The CDR3 bases are TGTGCCAGCAGCCAAGATCTTGGGACAGGGGGCCCTTTTAGCTCCTACGAGCAGTACTTC. Encoded protein: CASSQDLGTGGPFSSYEQYF.

V is TRBV20-1 and J is TRBJ2-5; D call uncertain. With the DNA end fitting TRBJ2-7 better, the J assignment may be wrong. Per germline, CDR1 DFQATT and CDR2 SNEGSKA (reference sequence). The CDR3 loop spans 12 amino acids. CDR3 nucleotides: TGCAGTGCTAGTCCCGTTACCTACGAGCAGTACTTC. Protein product: CSASPVTYEQYF.

This chain uses TRBV29-1 with TRBJ2-7; 10 bases are a match to TRBD2. Looked up from germline, CDR1 is SQVTM and CDR2 is ANQGSEA. The CDR3 runs 13 residues. The trim removed 5 bases at V and 6 bases at J, leaving 7 bases unmatched. The CDR3 bases are TGCAGCGTTACTAGCGGGATCTACTGCGAGCAGTACTTC. Translation gives CSVTSGIYCEQYF.

The rearrangement joins TRBV28 to TRBJ2-1; D might be TRBD1 (5 bases). Germline-derived CDR1 and CDR2 are MDHEN and SYDVKM. The CDR3 length is 13 residues. V lost 6 bases and J lost 7, with 13 bases in between. The CDR3 is CASRSDTFNEQFF. In nucleotides, the CDR3 is TGTGCCAGCAGGTCGGACACGTTTAATGAGCAGTTCTTC.